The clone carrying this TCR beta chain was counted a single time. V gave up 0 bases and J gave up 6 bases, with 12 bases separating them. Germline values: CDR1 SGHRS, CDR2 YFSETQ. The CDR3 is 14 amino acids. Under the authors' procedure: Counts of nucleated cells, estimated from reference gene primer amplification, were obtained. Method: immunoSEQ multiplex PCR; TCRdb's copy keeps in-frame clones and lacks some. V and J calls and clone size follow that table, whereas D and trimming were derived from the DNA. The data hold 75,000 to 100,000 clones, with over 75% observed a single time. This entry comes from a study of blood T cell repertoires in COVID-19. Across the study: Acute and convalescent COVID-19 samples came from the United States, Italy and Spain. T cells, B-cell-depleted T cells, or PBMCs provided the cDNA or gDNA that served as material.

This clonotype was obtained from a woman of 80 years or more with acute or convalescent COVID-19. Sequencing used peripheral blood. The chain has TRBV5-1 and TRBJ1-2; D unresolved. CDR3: CASSLAEREDGYTF. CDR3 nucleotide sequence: TGCGCCAGCAGCTTGGCCGAACGGGAGGATGGCTACACCTTC.